This T cell receptor (beta chain) appears in the sequencing data of a study of CD8 T cells in Susac syndrome. The CDR3 spans 13 residues. Germline loops: CDR1 SGHVS, CDR2 FNYEAQ. Trimming cost V 0 bases and J 5 bases, with 7 bases left between them. Reverse transcription of roughly 0.5 to 1 ug RNA used random hexamers. TCRdb analysed the immunoSEQ multiplex PCR reads with MiXCR anew, one entry per CDR3 protein. The sample holds fewer than 200,000 distinct CDR3 sequences, about 94% seen once. This receptor was taken from a human donor in good health. Input material: CD4+ T cells from PBMCs. The chain employs TRBV7-6 and TRBJ1-1; D unclear. CDR3 residues: CASSLALGTEAFF. In DNA, the CDR3 is TGTGCCAGCAGCTTAGCGCTGGGGACTGAAGCTTTCTTT. Supplemented by reference TRBV7-6 and TRBJ1-1, the full variable domain reads GAGVSQSPRYKVTKRGQDVALRCDPISGHVSLYWYRQALGQGPEFLTYFNYEAQQDKSGLPNDRFSAERPEGSISTLTIQRTEQRDSAMYRCASSLALGTEAFFGQGTRLTVV.